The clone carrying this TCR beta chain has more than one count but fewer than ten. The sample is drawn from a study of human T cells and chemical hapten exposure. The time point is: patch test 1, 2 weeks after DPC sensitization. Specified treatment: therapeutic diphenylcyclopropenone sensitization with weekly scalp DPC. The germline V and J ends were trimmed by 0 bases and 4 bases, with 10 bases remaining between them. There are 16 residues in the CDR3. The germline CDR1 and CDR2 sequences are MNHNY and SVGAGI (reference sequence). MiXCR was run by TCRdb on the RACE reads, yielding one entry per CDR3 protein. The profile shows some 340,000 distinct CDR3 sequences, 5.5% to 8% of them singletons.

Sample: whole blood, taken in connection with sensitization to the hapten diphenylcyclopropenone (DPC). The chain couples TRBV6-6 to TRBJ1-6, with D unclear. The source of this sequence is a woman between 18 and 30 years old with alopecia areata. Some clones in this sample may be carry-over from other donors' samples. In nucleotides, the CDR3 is TGTGCCAGCAGTTACTCAATCACAGAATATAATTCACCCCTCCACTTT. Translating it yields CASSYSITEYNSPLHF.